The 27 T cell receptor beta chains below come from one sample, sequenced in a study of shared clonotypes between healthy human individuals. The table came from immunoSEQ multiplex PCR; TCRdb's copy has only in-frame clones and leaves some out. The table lists around 440,000 clones, roughly four fifths of them singletons. Material: PBMCs. Receptors were obtained from a woman in her 40s in good health. Some clones in this sample may be carry-over from other donors' samples.

V gene TRBV5-4 combines with J gene TRBJ2-3; TRBD1 or TRBD2 may be the D gene (6 bases each). V shed 4 bases and J shed 6 bases, with 18 bases lying between them. Germline V CDR1 and CDR2: SGHNT, YYREEE (reference sequence). This CDR3 contains 15 residues. CDR3 in DNA: TGTGCCAGCAGCCCCCGGGGGCTAGCGTATGATACGCAGTATTTT. Protein: CASSPRGLAYDTQYF.

As to this clone: This probably arose from a read error, given a far larger clone one base away. V gene TRBV4-1 combines with J gene TRBJ1-5; D perhaps matches TRBD1 (5 bases). CDR1 MGHRA and CDR2 YSYEKL come from the germline V gene. V lost 8 bases, J lost 5 bases, and 19 bases lay in between. The CDR3 is 15 residues long. CDR3 sequence reads: CASGRDPVSDQPQHF. The CDR3, as DNA: TGCGCCAGCGGACGGGACCCAGTAAGTGATCAGCCCCAGCATTTT.

V gene TRBV4-3 combines with J gene TRBJ2-3, with a possible D match to TRBD1 (5 bases). V lost 0 bases and J 0 bases, leaving 16 bases between the germline ends. CDR1 LGHNA and CDR2 YSLEER come from the germline V gene. CDR3 size: 18 residues. The CDR3 sequence: CASSQDADPAGSTDTQYF. The CDR3 DNA reads as TGCGCCAGCAGCCAAGATGCAGATCCAGCAGGGAGCACAGATACGCAGTATTTT.

This chain uses TRBV19 with TRBJ1-2, with a weak D call TRBD1 (6 bases). The CDR3 is made up of 13 amino acids. Germline V gives CDR1 LNHDA, CDR2 SQIVND (reference sequence). V was shortened by 4 bases and J by 6 bases, with 12 bases between the two germline ends. The CDR3 here is CASSNWAGDGYTF. As DNA, the CDR3 is TGTGCCAGTAGTAATTGGGCAGGGGATGGCTACACCTTC.

This clone was counted a few times. V usage is TRBV6-5 and J usage is TRBJ2-5; D is ambiguous. V shed 6 bases and J shed 5 bases, with 13 bases lying between them. Germline V gene lookup returns CDR1 MNHEY and CDR2 SVGAGI. CDR3 length: 13 residues. The CDR3 sequence: CASRRLAWETQYF. For the CDR3, the DNA is TGTGCCAGCAGAAGACTGGCCTGGGAGACCCAGTACTTC.

This clone was observed a single time. The chain uses TRBV4-3 and TRBJ2-1; D might be TRBD2 (6 bases). From germline, CDR1 is LGHNA and CDR2 YSLEER. The CDR3 spans 16 residues. Trimming removed 0 bases from V and 4 bases from J, with 13 bases in between. In DNA, the CDR3 is TGCGCCAGCAGCCAAGACCCCCCGGGAGATTACAATGAGCAGTTCTTC. Its translation is CASSQDPPGDYNEQFF.

This chain links TRBV29-1 with TRBJ2-4, with 9 positions matching TRBD2. The CDR3 sequence is 11 residues long. Germline V lookup: CDR1 SQVTM, CDR2 ANQGSEA. Germline trimming cut 8 bases from V and 13 bases from J; bases unmatched to any gene: 9. In DNA, the CDR3 is TGCAGCTACAAGACTAGCGGTTCACAGTACTTC. Translation gives CSYKTSGSQYF. Variable domain in full (rest from reference TRBV29-1 and TRBJ2-4): SAVISQKPSRDICQRGTSLTIQCQVDSQVTMMFWYRQQPGQSLTLIATANQGSEATYESGFVIDKFPISRPNLTFSTLTVSNMSPEDSSIYLCSYKTSGSQYFGAGTRLSVL.

The CDR3 nucleotides read TGTGCCAGCAGCAGGCAGACAGGGGGCTTATACAATGAGCAGTTCTTC. It is translated as CASSRQTGGLYNEQFF. The V and J genes are TRBV9 and TRBJ2-1, with 10 nucleotides matching TRBD1. The J segment lost 4 bases and the V segment lost 4 bases, leaving 8 bases of the junction unmatched. CDR1 and CDR2 from the germline V gene are SGDLS and YYNGEE. The CDR3 sequence is 16 residues long.

The chain is built from TRBV29-1 and TRBJ2-2, with 13 bases lining up with TRBD2. J gave up 5 bases and V 6 bases, and 15 bases lay outside the gene matches. From germline, CDR1 is SQVTM and CDR2 ANQGSEA. The CDR3 runs to 18 residues. CDR3 protein: CSVPRTSGSSSRTGELFF. CDR3 nucleotides: TGCAGCGTACCTCGGACTAGCGGGAGTTCCAGCAGAACCGGGGAGCTGTTTTTT.

The CDR3 nucleotides are TGTGCCAGCAGTTCCCCGGACAGGGGGAATCAGCCCCAGCATTTT. Amino acid sequence: CASSSPDRGNQPQHF. V usage is TRBV6-5 and J usage is TRBJ1-5, with 10 bases matching TRBD1. Trimming cost V 4 bases and J 4 bases; bases outside gene matches: 4. The CDR3 covers 15 residues. The germline V gene has CDR1 MNHEY and CDR2 SVGAGI.

This clone was detected once. The chain links TRBV5-8 to TRBJ1-2; D unresolved. The CDR3 has 15 residues. The germline gives CDR1 SGHTS, CDR2 YDEGEE. With 4 bases removed from V and 2 bases from J, the gap between germline ends came to 15 bases. This CDR3 reads CASSPLPRRNYGYTF. CDR3 coding DNA: TGTGCCAGCAGCCCTCTTCCGAGGAGGAACTATGGCTACACCTTC.

This clone was seen more than once but under ten times. This chain links TRBV4-2 with TRBJ2-2, with D maybe TRBD2 (5 bases). This CDR3 spans 13 amino acids. V lost 0 bases and J 10 bases, leaving 9 bases between the germline ends. Germline V gene data show CDR1 as LGHNA and CDR2 as YNFKEQ. CDR3 bases: TGTGCCAGCAGCCAAGAACTCGGGGTGGAGCTGTTTTTT. Translated: CASSQELGVELFF.

The sample holds one count of this clone. This chain connects TRBV5-4 to TRBJ1-2; no clear D gene. Trimming took 4 bases from V and 4 from J, leaving 20 bases between them. CDR1 is SGHNT, CDR2 YYREEE, per germline (reference sequence). The CDR3 consists of 16 residues. CDR3 sequence: CASSPSGSSEFYGYTF. DNA of the CDR3: TGTGCCAGCAGCCCTTCCGGCAGCTCCGAATTCTATGGCTACACCTTC.

The chain employs TRBV27 and TRBJ2-1, with TRBD2 as a possible D gene (6 bases). The CDR3 consists of 15 residues. Germline values: CDR1 MNHEY, CDR2 SMNVEV (reference sequence). Trimming left V 7 bases short and J 4 bases short, with 17 bases between. The CDR3 sequence is CASNAAGRFYNEQFF. For the CDR3, the DNA is TGTGCCAGCAATGCCGCGGGACGCTTTTACAATGAGCAGTTCTTC.

The J gene is TRBJ1-2, the V gene TRBV4-1, with a tentative D call TRBD1 (6 bases). The germline CDR1 and CDR2 sequences are MGHRA and YSYEKL. Trimming cost V 0 bases and J 4 bases, with 15 bases left between them. This CDR3 comprises 16 residues. CDR3 nucleotides: TGCGCCAGCAGCCAAGAAACCCTACAGGGCACCTATGGCTACACCTTC. Protein: CASSQETLQGTYGYTF.

This clone was counted at least ten times. The chain couples TRBV23-1 to TRBJ2-4; 7 bases fit TRBD1. TRBV23-1 is given ORF status, its function remaining uncertain. The V and J ends lost 4 bases and 8 bases, in that order; junction bases with no gene match: 17. CDR3 length: 17 residues. In DNA form, the CDR3 reads TGCGCCAGCAGTCCGAGCATCCCGACAGGGCGAATGGACATTCAGTACTTC. Its translation: CASSPSIPTGRMDIQYF.

This chain joins TRBV7-8 and TRBJ1-1; TRBD1 matches at 7 bases. This CDR3 has 18 residues. Germline trimming cut 0 bases from V and 0 bases from J; bases unmatched to any gene: 10. Germline CDR1 reads SGHVS; CDR2 reads FQNEAQ. CDR3: CASSLARPGQSMNTEAFF. As DNA, the CDR3 is TGTGCCAGCAGCTTAGCCCGACCGGGACAGTCCATGAACACTGAAGCTTTCTTT.

The chain carries TRBV25-1 and TRBJ2-7, with a possible D match to TRBD1 (6 bases). Germline V gene lookup returns CDR1 MGHDK and CDR2 SYGVNS. CDR3 length: 17 amino acids. Trimming removed 3 bases at V and 4 bases at J, with 22 bases between. The CDR3 protein is CASSENVVGHHGYEQYF. The CDR3 DNA follows: TGTGCCAGCAGTGAGAATGTAGTGGGACACCACGGGTACGAGCAGTACTTC.

The rearrangement uses TRBV2 and TRBJ2-3, with D perhaps matching TRBD1 or TRBD2 (5 bases each). Germline assignment: CDR1 SNHLY and CDR2 FYNNEI. Trimming shortened V by 4 bases and J by 4 bases, and 12 bases separated the two germline ends. The CDR3 loop spans 14 amino acids. CDR3 residues: CASSVSRGADTQYF. In nucleotides, the CDR3 is TGTGCCAGCAGTGTGTCTAGGGGAGCAGATACGCAGTATTTT. The whole variable domain, remainder taken from reference TRBV2 and TRBJ2-3, is EPEVTQTPSHQVTQMGQEVILRCVPISNHLYFYWYRQILGQKVEFLVSFYNNEISEKSEIFDDQFSVERPDGSNFTLKIRSTKLEDSAMYFCASSVSRGADTQYFGPGTRLTVL.

The chain recombines TRBV29-1 with TRBJ1-1, with no clear D. This CDR3 region has 13 residues. Per germline, CDR1 SQVTM and CDR2 ANQGSEA. Trimming stripped 4 bases from V and 1 base from J, with 10 bases between. The chain's CDR3 is CSVVALPNTEAFF. CDR3 DNA sequence: TGCAGCGTTGTGGCTCTCCCGAACACTGAAGCTTTCTTT.

This sequence joins TRBV6-1 and TRBJ1-2, with TRBD1 identical over 8 bases. Trimming cost V 6 bases and J 4 bases; bases outside gene matches: 10. This CDR3 is 15 amino acids long. CDR1 and CDR2 (germline): MNHNS, SASEGT. CDR3 region: CASREGQVSVYGYTF. The CDR3 DNA is TGTGCCAGCAGAGAGGGACAGGTCTCAGTCTATGGCTACACCTTC.

Worth noting for this clone: Other DNA sequences in the same sample also yield this CDR3. J is TRBJ2-1 and V is TRBV5-1, with D tentatively TRBD1 (6 bases). The V end lost 4 bases, the J end lost 7 bases, and 9 bases lay between the germline ends. The germline gives CDR1 SGHRS, CDR2 YFSETQ. The CDR3 contains 12 residues. The CDR3, as DNA: TGCGCCAGCAGCCTACAGGGAAATGAGCAGTTCTTC. Encoded protein: CASSLQGNEQFF.

The chain uses TRBV5-6 and TRBJ2-1; 9 bases match TRBD2. CDR3 length: 16 residues. V shed 0 bases, J shed 7 bases, and the junction held 8 bases outside the gene matches. Germline CDR1 is SGHDT and CDR2 is YYEEEE. As DNA, the CDR3 is TGTGCCAGCAGCTTGGAGGTGGCGGGAGGGGGGAATGAGCAGTTCTTC. Protein sequence: CASSLEVAGGGNEQFF.

The rearrangement uses TRBV30 and TRBJ2-7; D is undetermined. Germline V gene sequence: CDR1 GTSNPN, CDR2 SVGIG (reference sequence). V lost 1 base and J lost 2, with 3 bases in between. CDR3 length: 11 residues. The CDR3 loop reads CAWSAPYEQYF. The CDR3, as DNA: TGTGCCTGGAGTGCCCCCTACGAGCAGTACTTC. Full variable domain (outside the CDR3, taken from reference TRBV30 and TRBJ2-7): SQTIHQWPATLVQPVGSPLSLECTVEGTSNPNLYWYRQAAGRGLQLLFYSVGIGQISSEVPQNLSASRPQDRQFILSSKKLLLSDSGFYLCAWSAPYEQYFGPGTRLTVT.

About this clone itself: One base away lies a much larger clone, so this may be a sequencing read error. Other nucleotide sequences in the sample specify the same CDR3. The V and J genes are TRBV21-1 and TRBJ1-4; the table gives TRBD1 as D, unverified against the DNA. TRBV21-1 is noted as a pseudogene. The length of the CDR3 is 18 residues. CDR3 loop: CASKPSGQLDASNEKLFF. The CDR3 DNA sequence: TGTGCCAGCAAACCTTCGGGACAGCTGGATGCGAGTAATGAAAAACTGTTTTTT.

Turning to this clone: This may arise from a read error, as a much more abundant clone is one base away. The conserved phenylalanine or tryptophan normally closing the CDR3 is absent here, so this likely arose from a read error. The rearrangement links TRBV5-1 to TRBJ2-2, with TRBD2 matching 10 bases. This CDR3 region has 16 residues. The V gene's germline CDR1 is SGHRS and CDR2 YFSETQ. J lost 4 bases, V lost 2 bases, and 5 bases had no gene match. The CDR3 nucleotides are TGCGCCAGCAGCTTAGCGGGAGGGCCAAGCACCGGGGAGCTGTTTTCT. Its protein product is CASSLAGGPSTGELFS.

This chain connects TRBV19 to TRBJ2-5; 11 bases align to TRBD2. From germline, CDR1 is LNHDA and CDR2 SQIVND (reference sequence). The CDR3 has 16 residues. Trimming took 1 base from V and 4 from J; bases not matched to a gene: 5. CDR3 region: CASSIGLAGGGETQYF. CDR3 coding DNA: TGTGCCAGTAGTATAGGGCTAGCGGGAGGAGGAGAGACCCAGTACTTC.